This T cell receptor beta chain was identified in a study of cytomegalovirus exposure and HLA in healthy donors. The CDR3 has 14 residues. Germline V gene sequence: CDR1 SGHNT, CDR2 YYREEE (reference sequence). V dropped 4 bases and J dropped 7 bases, with 14 bases sitting between them. Overall study results and limits: As was reported, the HLA-A and HLA-B alleles of most subjects were accurately predicted from TCR beta sequences. Most TCR sequences proved rare, with some public TCRs found in many donors. Altogether, 150 to 200 TCR beta chains were recorded as cytomegalovirus-associated.

Regarding donors, all were healthy bone marrow donors. A multiplex PCR was run with 60 Vbeta primers and 13 Jbeta primers. Measured with immunoSEQ multiplex PCR; TCRdb has only the in-frame clones, and not every one. The table lists about 140,000 clones, about 74% of them singletons, with 3.1% in the top ten. Note on this clone: The antigen remains unidentified.

This sequence joins TRBV5-4 and TRBJ2-2, with a possible D match to TRBD1 (7 bases). The receptor's source is a male donor in good health and CMV-seronegative. Sequences were obtained from PBMCs. The CDR3 loop is CASSPGGMGGELFF. In DNA, the CDR3 is TGTGCCAGCAGCCCAGGGGGGATGGGCGGGGAGCTGTTTTTT.